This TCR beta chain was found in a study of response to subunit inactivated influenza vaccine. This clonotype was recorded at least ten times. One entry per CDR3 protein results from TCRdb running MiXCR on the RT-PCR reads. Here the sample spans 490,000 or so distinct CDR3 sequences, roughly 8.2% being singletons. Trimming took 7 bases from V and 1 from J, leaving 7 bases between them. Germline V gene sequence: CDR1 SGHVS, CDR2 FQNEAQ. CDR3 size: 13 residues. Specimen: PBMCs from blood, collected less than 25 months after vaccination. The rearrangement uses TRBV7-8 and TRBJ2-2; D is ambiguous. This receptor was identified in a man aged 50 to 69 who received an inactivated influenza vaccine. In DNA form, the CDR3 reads TGTGCCAGCATCCTGGGGAACACCGGGGAGCTGTTTTTT. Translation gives CASILGNTGELFF.